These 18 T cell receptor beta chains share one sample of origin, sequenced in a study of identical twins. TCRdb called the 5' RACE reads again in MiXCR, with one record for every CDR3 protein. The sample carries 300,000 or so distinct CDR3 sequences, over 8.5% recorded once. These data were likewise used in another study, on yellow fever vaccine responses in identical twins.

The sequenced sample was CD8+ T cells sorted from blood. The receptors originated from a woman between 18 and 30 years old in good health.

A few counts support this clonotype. CDR3 residues: CASSQINSGVGTDTQYF. DNA for the CDR3: TGCGCCAGCAGCCAAATAAATAGCGGGGTAGGGACAGATACGCAGTATTTT. V and J are TRBV4-3 and TRBJ2-3; 8 nucleotides agree with TRBD2. The CDR3 sequence is 17 residues long. CDR1 and CDR2 from the germline V gene are LGHNA and YSLEER. Trimming cost V 2 bases and J 3 bases; bases outside gene matches: 10.

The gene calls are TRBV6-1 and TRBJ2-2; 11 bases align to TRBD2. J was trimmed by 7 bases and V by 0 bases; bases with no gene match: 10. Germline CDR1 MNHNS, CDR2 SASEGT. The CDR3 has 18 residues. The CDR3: CASSEAPSGGLVGGELFF. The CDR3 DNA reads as TGTGCCAGCAGTGAAGCCCCTAGCGGGGGGCTGGTGGGCGGGGAGCTGTTTTTT.

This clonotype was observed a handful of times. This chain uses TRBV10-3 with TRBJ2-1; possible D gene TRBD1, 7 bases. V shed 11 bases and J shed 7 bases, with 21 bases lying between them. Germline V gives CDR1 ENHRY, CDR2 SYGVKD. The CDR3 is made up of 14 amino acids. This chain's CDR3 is CAVSTGEAWNEQFF. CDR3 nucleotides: TGTGCCGTCTCCACAGGGGAGGCTTGGAATGAGCAGTTCTTC.

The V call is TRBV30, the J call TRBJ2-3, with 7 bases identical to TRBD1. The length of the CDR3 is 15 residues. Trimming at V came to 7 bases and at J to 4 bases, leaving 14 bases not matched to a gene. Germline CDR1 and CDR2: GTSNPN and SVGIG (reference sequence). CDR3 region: CAFTWSTGIPDTQYF. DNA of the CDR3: TGTGCCTTCACCTGGTCGACAGGGATCCCAGATACGCAGTATTTT. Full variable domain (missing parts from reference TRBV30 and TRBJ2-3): SQTIHQWPATLVQPVGSPLSLECTVEGTSNPNLYWYRQAAGRGLQLLFYSVGIGQISSEVPQNLSASRPQDRQFILSSKKLLLSDSGFYLCAFTWSTGIPDTQYFGPGTRLTVL.

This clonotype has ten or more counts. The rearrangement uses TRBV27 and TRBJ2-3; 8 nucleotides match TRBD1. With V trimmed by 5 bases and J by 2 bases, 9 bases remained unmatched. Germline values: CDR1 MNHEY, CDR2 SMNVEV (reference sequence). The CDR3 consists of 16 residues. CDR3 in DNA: TGTGCCAGCAGTCCACGGACAGGGACCCCCACAGATACGCAGTATTTT. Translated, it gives CASSPRTGTPTDTQYF.

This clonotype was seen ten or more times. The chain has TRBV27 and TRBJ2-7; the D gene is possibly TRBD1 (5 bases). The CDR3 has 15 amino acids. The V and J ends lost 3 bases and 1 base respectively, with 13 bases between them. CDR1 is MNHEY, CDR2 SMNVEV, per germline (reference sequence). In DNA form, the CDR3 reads TGTGCCAGCAGTTTGAGTTCAGGGCTATCCTACGAGCAGTACTTC. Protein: CASSLSSGLSYEQYF.

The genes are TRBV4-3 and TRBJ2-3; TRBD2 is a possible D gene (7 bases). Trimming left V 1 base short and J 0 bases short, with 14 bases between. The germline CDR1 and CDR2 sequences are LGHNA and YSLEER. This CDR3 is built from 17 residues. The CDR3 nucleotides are TGCGCCAGCAGCCAAGTGGTCGGGGGGCGAAGCACAGATACGCAGTATTTT. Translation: CASSQVVGGRSTDTQYF.

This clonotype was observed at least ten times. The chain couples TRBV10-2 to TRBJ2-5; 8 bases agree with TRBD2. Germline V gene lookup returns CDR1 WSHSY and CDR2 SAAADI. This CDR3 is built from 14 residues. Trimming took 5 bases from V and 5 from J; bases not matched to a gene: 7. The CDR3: CASSTQRERETQYF. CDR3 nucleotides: TGCGCCAGCAGTACCCAGCGGGAGAGGGAGACCCAGTACTTC.

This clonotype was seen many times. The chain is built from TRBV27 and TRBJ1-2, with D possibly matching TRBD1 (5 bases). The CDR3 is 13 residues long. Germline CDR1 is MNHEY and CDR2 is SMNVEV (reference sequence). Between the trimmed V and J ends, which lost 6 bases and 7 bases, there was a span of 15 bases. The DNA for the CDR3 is TGTGCCAGCAGGCCCTCTTCGGGGGTTGGCTACACCTTC. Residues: CASRPSSGVGYTF.

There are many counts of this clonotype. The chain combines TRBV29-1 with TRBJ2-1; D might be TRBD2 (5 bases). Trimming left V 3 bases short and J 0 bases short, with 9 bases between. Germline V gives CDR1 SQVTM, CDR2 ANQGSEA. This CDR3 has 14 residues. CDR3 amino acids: CSVEYGISYNEQFF. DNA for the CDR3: TGCAGCGTTGAGTACGGGATCTCCTACAATGAGCAGTTCTTC.

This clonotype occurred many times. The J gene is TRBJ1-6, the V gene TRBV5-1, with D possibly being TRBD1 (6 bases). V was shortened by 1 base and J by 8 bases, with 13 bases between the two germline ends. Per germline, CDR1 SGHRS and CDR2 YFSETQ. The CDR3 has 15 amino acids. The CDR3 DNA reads TGCGCCAGCAGCTTGTTCGGGACATACGATTCACCCCTCCACTTT. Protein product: CASSLFGTYDSPLHF.

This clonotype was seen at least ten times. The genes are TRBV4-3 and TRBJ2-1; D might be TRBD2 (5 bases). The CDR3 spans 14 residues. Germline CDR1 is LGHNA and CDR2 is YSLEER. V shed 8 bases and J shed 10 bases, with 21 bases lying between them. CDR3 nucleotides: TGCGCCAGCGCAACTGGAGGCGACCTAGGGGAGCAGTTCTTC. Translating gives CASATGGDLGEQFF.

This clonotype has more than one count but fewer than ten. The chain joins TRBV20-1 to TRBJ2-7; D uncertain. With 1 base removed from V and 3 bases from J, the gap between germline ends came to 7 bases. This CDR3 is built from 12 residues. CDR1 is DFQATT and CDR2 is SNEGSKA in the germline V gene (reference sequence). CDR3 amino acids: CSARAPSYEQYF. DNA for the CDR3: TGCAGTGCTAGAGCGCCTAGCTACGAGCAGTACTTC.

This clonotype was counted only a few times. CDR3 protein: CASSPRQGNRSGELFF. As DNA, the CDR3 is TGTGCCAGCAGCCCCCGACAGGGGAATCGATCCGGGGAGCTGTTTTTT. V is TRBV7-9 and J is TRBJ2-2; 8 nucleotides line up with TRBD1. This CDR3 has 16 residues. Trimming took 5 bases from V and 6 from J; bases not matched to a gene: 11. The germline V gene has CDR1 SEHNR and CDR2 FQNEAQ (reference sequence).

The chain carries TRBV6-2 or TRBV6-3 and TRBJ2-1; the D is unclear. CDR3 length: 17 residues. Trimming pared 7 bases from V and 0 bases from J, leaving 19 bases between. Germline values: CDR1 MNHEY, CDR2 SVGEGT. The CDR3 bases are TGTGCCAGCACCCCCTTGCCCCGGACCGCCTCCTACAATGAGCAGTTCTTC. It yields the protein CASTPLPRTASYNEQFF.

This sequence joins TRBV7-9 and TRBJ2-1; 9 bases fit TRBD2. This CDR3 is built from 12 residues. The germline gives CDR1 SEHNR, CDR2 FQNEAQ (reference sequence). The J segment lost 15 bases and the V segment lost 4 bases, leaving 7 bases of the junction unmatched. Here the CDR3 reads CASSSPGLASFF. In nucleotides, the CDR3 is TGTGCCAGCAGCTCTCCGGGACTAGCCTCGTTCTTC.

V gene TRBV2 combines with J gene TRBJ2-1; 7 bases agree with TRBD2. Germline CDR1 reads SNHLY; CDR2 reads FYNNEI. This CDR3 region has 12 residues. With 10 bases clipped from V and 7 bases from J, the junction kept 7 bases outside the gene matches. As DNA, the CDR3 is TGTGCCATCACGACTAGCAGGAATGAGCAGTTCTTC. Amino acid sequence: CAITTSRNEQFF. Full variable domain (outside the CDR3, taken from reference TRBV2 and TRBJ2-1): EPEVTQTPSHQVTQMGQEVILRCVPISNHLYFYWYRQILGQKVEFLVSFYNNEISEKSEIFDDQFSVERPDGSNFTLKIRSTKLEDSAMYFCAITTSRNEQFFGPGTRLTVL.

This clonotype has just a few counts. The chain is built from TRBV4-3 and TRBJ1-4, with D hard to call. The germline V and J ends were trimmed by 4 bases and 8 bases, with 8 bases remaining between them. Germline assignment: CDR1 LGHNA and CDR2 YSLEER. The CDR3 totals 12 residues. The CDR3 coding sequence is TGCGCCAGCAGCCCTTATGGGGAAAAACTGTTTTTT. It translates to CASSPYGEKLFF.